What follows are 2 T cell receptor beta chains derived from one specimen sequenced in a study of CD8+ T cells in alopecia areata. After isolation, RNA underwent reverse transcription to generate cDNA as the sequencing template. This table comes from immunoSEQ multiplex PCR, and its TCRdb copy is limited to in-frame clones, with some not included. The sample shows 110,000 or so clones, 50% to 75% of them seen only once. The treatment here: oral pan-JAK inhibitor, 5-10 mg twice daily. Sequenced here: CD8+ T cells sorted from blood, sampled at week 4, from a patient treated with tofacitinib. Receptors originate from a human donor with alopecia areata.

The J gene is TRBJ1-6, the V gene TRBV20-1; no reliable D call. Trimming removed 3 bases at V and 9 bases at J, with 3 bases between. The CDR3 runs 10 residues. Germline V gene sequence: CDR1 DFQATT, CDR2 SNEGSKA (reference sequence). The chain's CDR3 is CSASASPLHF. CDR3 bases: TGCAGTGCTAGCGCTTCACCCCTCCACTTT.

The CDR3 DNA follows: TGCGCCAGCAGCTTGAATGACGGACAAGAGACCCAGTACTTC. Translation gives CASSLNDGQETQYF. This sequence joins TRBV5-1 and TRBJ2-5; D uncertain. V was cut by 1 base and J by 2 bases, with 9 bases left in between. The length of the CDR3 is 14 residues. CDR1 is SGHRS, CDR2 YFSETQ, per germline. Based on the CDR3 plus reference TRBV5-1 and TRBJ2-5, the full variable domain is KAGVTQTPRYLIKTRGQQVTLSCSPISGHRSVSWYQQTPGQGLQFLFEYFSETQRNKGNFPGRFSGRQFSNSRSEMNVSTLELGDSALYLCASSLNDGQETQYFGPGTRLLVL.